The clone carrying this T cell receptor beta chain was detected ten times or more. The data stem from a study of low-dose radiotherapy and immunotherapy resistance in tumors. Background on the study: A daily 300 mg dose of oral aspirin was taken by patients for four cycles from cycle 1 day 1.

The CDR3 is 13 residues long. V lost 5 bases to trimming and J lost 1 base, with 11 bases between them. The germline gives CDR1 DFQATT, CDR2 SNEGSKA (reference sequence). TRAV and TRBV primers primed cDNA for both TCRalpha and TCRbeta. TCR amplification ran approximately 20 PCR cycles using constant-region and V-primer adapter primers. TCRdb processed the reads anew with MiXCR; each CDR3 protein has one entry. Here the sample spans 57,000 or so distinct CDR3 sequences, 25% being singletons. Documented time point: before trial treatment. The source was PBMCs, collected before treatment. The TCR comes from a male donor with prostate cancer. The rearrangement uses TRBV20-1 and TRBJ1-2, with D tentatively TRBD1 (6 bases). The CDR3 reads CSASQGSNYGYTF. The CDR3 DNA sequence: TGCAGTGCTTCACAGGGAAGTAACTATGGCTACACCTTC.